This T cell receptor (beta chain) was sequenced in a study of T cell repertoires in cytomegalovirus infection. Notes on the study in general: The ex vivo response showed dominance by HLA-C-restricted CMV-specific TCR beta clonotypes.

TCRdb processed the reads anew with MiXCR; each CDR3 protein has one entry. In the table there are more than 200,000 distinct CDR3 sequences, approximately 8.3% of which are singletons. This clonotype came up many times. Its specificity is unknown. The germline V and J ends were trimmed by 8 bases and 6 bases, with 13 bases remaining between them. The CDR3 spans 13 residues. CDR1 and CDR2 (germline): SGHTA, FQGNSA. This TCR came from a human donor in good health (CMV status not recorded). Some clones in this sample may be carry-over from other donors' samples. This sequence joins TRBV7-2 and TRBJ1-4, with D unresolved. The sequenced material came from PBMCs. The CDR3: CASARGLYEKLFF. CDR3 sequence (DNA): TGTGCCAGCGCCCGGGGATTATATGAAAAACTGTTTTTT. The entire variable domain, with the rest obtained from reference TRBV7-2 and TRBJ1-4, is as follows: GAGVSQSPSNKVTEKGKDVELRCDPISGHTALYWYRQSLGQGLEFLIYFQGNSAPDKSGLPSDRFSAERTGGSVSTLTIQRTQQEDSAVYLCASARGLYEKLFFGSGTQLSVL.